This TCR beta chain was identified during a study of molecular identifiers for immune sequencing clone quantification. Study-wide results and limits: Reportedly, one cell's Jurkat TCR RNA was detected within 1,100,000 naive CD8 cells.

Preparation methods for the bulk TCR libraries were those previously described, with listed TCR primers. Each CDR3 protein gets one entry after TCRdb re-called the PCR reads with MiXCR. The table shows about 23,000 distinct CDR3 sequences, with 15% to 20% occurring only once. The CDR3 has 16 amino acids. V was clipped by 2 bases and J by 0 bases; unmatched bases: 2. In germline, CDR1 is SEHNR, CDR2 FQNEAQ (reference sequence). For this clonotype: No antigen is known for it.

Sorting captured naive CD8 T cells as CD8+CD4-CCR7+CD45RA+. V and J are TRBV7-9 and TRBJ2-2; 8 bases line up with TRBD2. The sequence was collected from a human donor in good health. Some libraries in this study had Jurkat cell RNA spiked in. Sequencing was carried out using naive CD8+ T cells from blood, with Jurkat cell RNA spiked in. Subset reported: FACS-sorted CD8+CD4-CCR7+CD45RA+ naive T cells. The chain's CDR3 is CASSLSTSANTGELFF. The CDR3 DNA reads TGTGCCAGCAGCTTATCGACTAGCGCGAACACCGGGGAGCTGTTTTTT.